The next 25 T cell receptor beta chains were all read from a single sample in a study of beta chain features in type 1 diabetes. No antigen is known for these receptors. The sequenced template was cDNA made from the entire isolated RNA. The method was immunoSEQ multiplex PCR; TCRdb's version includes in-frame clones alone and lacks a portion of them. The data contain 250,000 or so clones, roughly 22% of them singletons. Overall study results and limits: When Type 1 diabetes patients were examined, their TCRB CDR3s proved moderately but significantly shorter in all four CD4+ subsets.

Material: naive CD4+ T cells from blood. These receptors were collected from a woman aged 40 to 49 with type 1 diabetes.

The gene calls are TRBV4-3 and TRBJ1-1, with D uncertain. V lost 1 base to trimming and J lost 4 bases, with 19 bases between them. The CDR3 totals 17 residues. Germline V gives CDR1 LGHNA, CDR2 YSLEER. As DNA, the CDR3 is TGCGCCAGCAGCCAAGTGCCCACGAGCACAGCCTCCACTGAAGCTTTCTTT. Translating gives CASSQVPTSTASTEAFF.

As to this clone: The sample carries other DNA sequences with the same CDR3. The CDR3 loop is CASSLGGDQPQHF. Written as DNA, the CDR3 is TGTGCCAGCAGCTTAGGAGGAGATCAGCCCCAGCATTTT. The J gene is TRBJ1-5, the V gene TRBV7-9; D gene uncertain. Germline-derived CDR1 and CDR2 are SEHNR and FQNEAQ (reference sequence). This CDR3 has 13 amino acids. V was cut by 1 base and J by 5 bases, with 6 bases left in between.

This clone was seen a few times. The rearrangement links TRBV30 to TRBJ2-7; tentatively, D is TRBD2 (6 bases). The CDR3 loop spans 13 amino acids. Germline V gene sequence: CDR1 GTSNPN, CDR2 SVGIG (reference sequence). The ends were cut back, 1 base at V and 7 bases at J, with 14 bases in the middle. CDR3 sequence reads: CAWSGSVAEEQYF. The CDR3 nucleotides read TGTGCCTGGAGTGGGTCAGTAGCGGAAGAGCAGTACTTC.

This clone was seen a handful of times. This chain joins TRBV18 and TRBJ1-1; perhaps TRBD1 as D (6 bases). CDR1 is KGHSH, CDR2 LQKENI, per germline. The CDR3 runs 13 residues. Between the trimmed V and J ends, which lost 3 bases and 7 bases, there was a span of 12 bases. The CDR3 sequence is CASSPGAGDEAFF. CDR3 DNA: TGTGCCAGCTCACCGGGGGCGGGGGATGAAGCTTTCTTT.

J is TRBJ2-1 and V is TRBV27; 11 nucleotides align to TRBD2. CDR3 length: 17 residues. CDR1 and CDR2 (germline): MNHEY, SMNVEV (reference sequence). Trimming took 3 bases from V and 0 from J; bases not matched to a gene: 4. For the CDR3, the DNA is TGTGCCAGCAGTTTTTCGACTAGCGGGACCTCCTACAATGAGCAGTTCTTC. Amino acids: CASSFSTSGTSYNEQFF.

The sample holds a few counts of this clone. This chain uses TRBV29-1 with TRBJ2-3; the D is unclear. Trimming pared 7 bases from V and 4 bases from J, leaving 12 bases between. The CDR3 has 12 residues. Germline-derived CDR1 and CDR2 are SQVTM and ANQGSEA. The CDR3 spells CSAHGVADTQYF. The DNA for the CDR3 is TGCAGCGCACACGGAGTTGCAGATACGCAGTATTTT.

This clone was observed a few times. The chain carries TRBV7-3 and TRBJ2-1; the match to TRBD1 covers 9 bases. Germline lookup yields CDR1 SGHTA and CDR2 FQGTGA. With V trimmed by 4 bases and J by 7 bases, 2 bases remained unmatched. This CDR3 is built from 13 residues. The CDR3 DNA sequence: TGTGCCAGCAGCTGGGACAGGGAGAATGAGCAGTTCTTC. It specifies CASSWDRENEQFF.

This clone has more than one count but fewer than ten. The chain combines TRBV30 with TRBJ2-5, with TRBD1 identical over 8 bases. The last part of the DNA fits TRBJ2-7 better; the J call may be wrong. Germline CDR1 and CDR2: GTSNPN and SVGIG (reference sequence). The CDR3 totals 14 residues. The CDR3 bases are TGTGCCTGGAGGGGGGGACAGGTAACCTACGAGCAGTACTTC. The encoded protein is CAWRGGQVTYEQYF.

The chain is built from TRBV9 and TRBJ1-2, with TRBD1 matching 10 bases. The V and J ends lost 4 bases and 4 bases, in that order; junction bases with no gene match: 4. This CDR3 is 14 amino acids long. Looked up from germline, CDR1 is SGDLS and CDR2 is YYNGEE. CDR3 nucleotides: TGTGCCAGCAGCAGACAGGGGGCTCTCTATGGCTACACCTTC. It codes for CASSRQGALYGYTF.

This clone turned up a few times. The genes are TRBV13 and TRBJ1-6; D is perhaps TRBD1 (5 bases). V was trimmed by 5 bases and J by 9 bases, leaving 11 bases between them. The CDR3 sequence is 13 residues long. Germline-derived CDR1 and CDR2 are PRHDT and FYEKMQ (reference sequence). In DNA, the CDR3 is TGTGCCAGCAGCCAACGGCAGGGTTCACCCCTCCACTTT. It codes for CASSQRQGSPLHF.

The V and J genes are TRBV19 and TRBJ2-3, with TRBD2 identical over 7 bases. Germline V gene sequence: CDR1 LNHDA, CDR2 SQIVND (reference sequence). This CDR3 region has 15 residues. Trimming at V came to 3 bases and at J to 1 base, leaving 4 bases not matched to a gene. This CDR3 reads CASSIRLAGTDTQYF. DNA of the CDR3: TGTGCCAGTAGTATTAGGCTAGCGGGCACAGATACGCAGTATTTT.

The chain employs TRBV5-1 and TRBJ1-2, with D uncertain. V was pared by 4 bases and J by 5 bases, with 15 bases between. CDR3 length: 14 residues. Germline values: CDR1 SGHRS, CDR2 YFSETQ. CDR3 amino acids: CASSLDSSSYGYTF. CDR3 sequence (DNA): TGCGCCAGCAGCCTGGACTCTAGCTCGTATGGCTACACCTTC. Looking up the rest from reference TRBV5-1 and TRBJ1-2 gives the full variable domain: KAGVTQTPRYLIKTRGQQVTLSCSPISGHRSVSWYQQTPGQGLQFLFEYFSETQRNKGNFPGRFSGRQFSNSRSEMNVSTLELGDSALYLCASSLDSSSYGYTFGSGTRLTVV.

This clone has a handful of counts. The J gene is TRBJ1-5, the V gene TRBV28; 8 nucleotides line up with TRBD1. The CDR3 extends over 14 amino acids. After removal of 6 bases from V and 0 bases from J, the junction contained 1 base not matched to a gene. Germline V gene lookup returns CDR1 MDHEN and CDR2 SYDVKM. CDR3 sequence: CASSGQGSNQPQHF. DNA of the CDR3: TGTGCCAGCAGCGGACAGGGTAGCAATCAGCCCCAGCATTTT.

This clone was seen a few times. CDR3 sequence (DNA): TGTGCCAGCACCAGGGGCGGACAGAACACTGAAGCTTTCTTT. Encoded protein: CASTRGGQNTEAFF. The genes are TRBV7-9 and TRBJ1-1; maybe TRBD1 (6 bases). Trimming left V 7 bases short and J 1 base short, with 13 bases between. This CDR3 is 14 amino acids long. Germline V gene lookup returns CDR1 SEHNR and CDR2 FQNEAQ (reference sequence).

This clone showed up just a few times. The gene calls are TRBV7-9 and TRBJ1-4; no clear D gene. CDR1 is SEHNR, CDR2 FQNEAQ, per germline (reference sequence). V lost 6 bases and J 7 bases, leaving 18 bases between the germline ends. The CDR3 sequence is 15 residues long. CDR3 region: CASSQYGESSEKLFF. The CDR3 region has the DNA TGTGCCAGCAGTCAATACGGGGAATCGAGTGAAAAACTGTTTTTT.

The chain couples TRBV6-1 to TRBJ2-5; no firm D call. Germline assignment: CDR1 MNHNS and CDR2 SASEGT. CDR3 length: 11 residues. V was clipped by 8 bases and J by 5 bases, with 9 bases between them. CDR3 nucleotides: TGTGCCAGCTCTTTTTTCGAGACCCAGTACTTC. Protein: CASSFFETQYF.

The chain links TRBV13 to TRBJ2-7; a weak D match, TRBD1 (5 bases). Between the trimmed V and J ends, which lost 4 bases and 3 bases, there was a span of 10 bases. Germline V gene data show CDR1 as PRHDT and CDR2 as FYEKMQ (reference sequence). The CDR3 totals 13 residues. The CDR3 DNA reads TGTGCCAGCAGCTCCATAGACAGCTACGAGCAGTACTTC. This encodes CASSSIDSYEQYF.

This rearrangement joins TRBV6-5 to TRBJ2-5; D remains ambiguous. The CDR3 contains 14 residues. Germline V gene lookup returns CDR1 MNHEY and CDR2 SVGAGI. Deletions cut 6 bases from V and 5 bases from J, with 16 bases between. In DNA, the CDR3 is TGTGCCAGCAGCTACGGGCCCCCCTGGGAGACCCAGTACTTC. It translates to CASSYGPPWETQYF.

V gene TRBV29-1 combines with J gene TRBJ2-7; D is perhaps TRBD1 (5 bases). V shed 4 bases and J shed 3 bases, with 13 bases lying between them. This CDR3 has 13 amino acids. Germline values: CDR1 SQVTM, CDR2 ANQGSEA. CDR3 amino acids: CSVGWTRGYEQYF. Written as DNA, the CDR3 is TGCAGCGTTGGGTGGACACGTGGCTACGAGCAGTACTTC.

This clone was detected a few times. The CDR3 sequence: CASSPVAGKSSGANVLTF. The CDR3 nucleotides are TGTGCCAGCTCACCAGTGGCAGGGAAATCCTCTGGGGCCAACGTCCTGACTTTC. The V call is TRBV18, the J call TRBJ2-6; TRBD1 is a possible D gene (5 bases). The CDR3 consists of 18 residues. Germline V lookup: CDR1 KGHSH, CDR2 LQKENI. The ends were cut back, 2 bases at V and 0 bases at J, with 14 bases in the middle.

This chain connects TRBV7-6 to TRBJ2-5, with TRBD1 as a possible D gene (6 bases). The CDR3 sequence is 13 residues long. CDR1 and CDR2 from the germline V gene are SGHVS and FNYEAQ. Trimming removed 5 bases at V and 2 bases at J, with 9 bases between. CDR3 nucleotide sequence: TGTGCCAGCAGCCCGGACAGTCAAGAGACCCAGTACTTC. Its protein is CASSPDSQETQYF.

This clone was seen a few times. CDR3 nucleotide sequence: TGTGCCAGCAGCCAAGATGGAGGGGGGGGCGTCAAGCCCCAGCATTTT. This sequence encodes CASSQDGGGGVKPQHF. This sequence joins TRBV14 and TRBJ1-5, with D possibly being TRBD1 (6 bases). V lost 0 bases to trimming and J lost 8 bases, with 17 bases between them. This CDR3 region has 16 residues. Per the germline V gene, CDR1 is SGHDN and CDR2 is FVKESK.

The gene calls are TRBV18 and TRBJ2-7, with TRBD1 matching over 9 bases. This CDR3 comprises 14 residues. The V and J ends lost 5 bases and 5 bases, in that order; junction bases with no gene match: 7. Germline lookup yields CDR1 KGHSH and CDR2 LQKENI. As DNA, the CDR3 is TGTGCCAGCTCAAGGGACAGGGAGATCAACGAGCAGTACTTC. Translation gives CASSRDREINEQYF.

CDR3 bases: TGTGCCAGCAGCGTAGGGCAGGGGGCTAGGACAGATACGCAGTATTTT. Translated, it gives CASSVGQGARTDTQYF. This chain connects TRBV9 to TRBJ2-3; 8 bases agree with TRBD1. This CDR3 contains 16 residues. From germline, CDR1 is SGDLS and CDR2 YYNGEE. J lost 3 bases, V lost 0 bases, and 6 bases had no gene match.

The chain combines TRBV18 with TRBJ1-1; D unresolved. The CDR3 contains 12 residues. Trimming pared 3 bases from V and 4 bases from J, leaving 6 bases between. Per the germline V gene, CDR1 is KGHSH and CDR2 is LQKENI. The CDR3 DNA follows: TGTGCCAGCTCACCCGAGGGCACTGAAGCTTTCTTT. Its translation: CASSPEGTEAFF.